The clone carrying this T cell receptor beta chain appeared many times. The data are from a study of human T cells and chemical hapten exposure. Study-wide context: During the approximately 24-week study period, patients had diphenylcyclopropenone applied to the scalp every week. Minor volume differences among pooled libraries chiefly drove per-sample TCR yield variation.

During construction of the library, unique molecular identifiers were attached to individual cDNA molecules for quantitative, reproducible TCR counting. TCRdb redid the calling of the RACE reads with MiXCR, one entry per CDR3 protein. Among about 350,000 distinct CDR3 sequences listed, around 5.5% were seen once. V dropped 3 bases and J dropped 3 bases, with 6 bases sitting between them. The CDR3 runs 12 residues. Regarding time point: pre-sensitization, week 0. Treatment denoted: therapeutic diphenylcyclopropenone sensitization with weekly scalp DPC. The material was whole blood, obtained in connection with sensitization to the hapten diphenylcyclopropenone (DPC). The gene calls are TRBV12-3 or TRBV12-4 and TRBJ2-7; D gene uncertain. The clonotype comes from a woman under 30 with alopecia areata. Some clones in this sample may be carry-over from other donors' samples. CDR3 sequence: CASSFDVYEQYF. The CDR3 DNA follows: TGTGCCAGCAGTTTCGATGTCTACGAGCAGTACTTC.